This TCR beta chain was identified during a study of CD8 T cells in ankylosing spondylitis. Points from the study as a whole: Matched ankylosing spondylitis synovial fluid reportedly showed significant enrichment of disease-linked clones. Reactive arthritis synovial fluid and blood were previously reported to contain some motif variants. A CD8+ phenotype characterized the disease-linked clones, which were relatively rare in peripheral blood. A TCR beta motif of eight highly homologous variants appeared characteristic of ankylosing spondylitis blood.

CDR3 length equals 12 residues. Germline V gene sequence: CDR1 ENHRY, CDR2 SYGVKD. V lost 6 bases and J 9 bases, leaving 12 bases between the germline ends. This clonotype has a handful of counts. What it binds is not known. Making use of molecular barcodes, quantitative 5'-RACE generated TCR beta libraries. TCRdb independently ran MiXCR on the 5' RACE reads; one entry per CDR3 protein. The data hold around 540,000 distinct CDR3 sequences, with roughly 12% observed a single time. This chain joins TRBV10-3 and TRBJ2-1; tentatively, D is TRBD2 (6 bases). The sequence was collected from a male donor with ankylosing spondylitis. The sequenced material came from blood, either unsorted or a sorted T cell fraction (not recorded which). CDR3 residues: CAISGSGSEQFF. The DNA for the CDR3 is TGTGCCATCAGCGGGAGTGGGAGTGAGCAGTTCTTC.